This T cell receptor beta chain was captured in a study of radiotherapy plus CTLA-4 blockade in lung cancer. Looking at the study overall: Disease control was present in 30% to 40% of patients, and objective responses in about 19%. Findings and caveats of the study: Response, reportedly, was best predicted by interferon-beta along with early blood T cell clone dynamics. Following radiotherapy plus ipilimumab, tumor-derived TCR clones expanded in the blood.

The data were produced by immunoSEQ multiplex PCR, yet TCRdb's version contains in-frame clones alone and is incomplete. The sample holds 70,000 to 95,000 clones; over 75% are singletons and the top ten take 13% to 15%. Focal radiation plus CTLA-4 blockade with ipilimumab was administered to patients who had chemo-refractory metastatic non-small-cell lung cancer. Turning to this clone: Antigen: not known.

With V trimmed by 0 bases and J by 9 bases, 17 bases remained unmatched. The CDR3 covers 17 residues. CDR1 and CDR2 from the germline V gene are MGHRA and YSYEKL. V gene TRBV4-1 combines with J gene TRBJ2-7; 7 bases fit TRBD1. The receptor was derived from a human donor with non-small cell lung cancer that progressed on radiotherapy plus ipilimumab. Material: peripheral blood, obtained from a patient treated with radiotherapy plus ipilimumab. For the CDR3, the DNA is TGCGCCAGCAGCCAAGAAGGGGGCAGGGGCTCCCGTGCGGGGCAGTACTTC. Its protein product is CASSQEGGRGSRAGQYF.